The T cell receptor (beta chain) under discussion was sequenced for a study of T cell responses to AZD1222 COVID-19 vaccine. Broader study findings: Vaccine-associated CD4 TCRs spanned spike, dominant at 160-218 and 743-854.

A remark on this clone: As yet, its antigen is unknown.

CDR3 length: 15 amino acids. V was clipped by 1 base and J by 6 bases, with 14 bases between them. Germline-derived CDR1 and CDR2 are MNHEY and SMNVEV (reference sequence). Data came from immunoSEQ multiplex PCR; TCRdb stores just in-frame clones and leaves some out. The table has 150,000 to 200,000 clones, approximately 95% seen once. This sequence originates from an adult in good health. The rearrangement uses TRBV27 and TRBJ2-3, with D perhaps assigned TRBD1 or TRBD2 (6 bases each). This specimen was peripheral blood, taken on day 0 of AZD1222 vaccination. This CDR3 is CASSLWGAIGDTQYF. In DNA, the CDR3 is TGTGCCAGCAGTTTATGGGGGGCTATCGGGGATACGCAGTATTTT.